The next 20 T cell receptor beta chains were all read from a single sample in a study of patients and donors after allogeneic stem cell transplantation. From the RT-PCR reads, TCRdb called clonotypes with MiXCR, one entry per CDR3 protein. The top ten clones hold 6% of a sample with about 960,000 distinct CDR3 sequences, about 20% of them seen once. Sample: blood, either unsorted or a sorted T cell fraction (not recorded which). The source is a human donor who was either an allogeneic HSCT recipient or a stem cell or donor lymphocyte infusion donor (not recorded which). It is not recorded whose cells these are; they may come from a transplant donor.

This clonotype was seen at least ten times. The CDR3 DNA reads as TGTGCCAGCAGTTTTTCTGCCAGGGGGGTACAGCCCCAGCATTTT. The encoded protein is CASSFSARGVQPQHF. V and J are TRBV12-3 or TRBV12-4 and TRBJ1-5; 7 nucleotides line up with TRBD1. This CDR3 has 15 residues. V was clipped by 3 bases and J by 7 bases; unmatched bases: 9.

This clonotype has more than one count but fewer than ten. The chain employs TRBV10-3 and TRBJ2-6; tentatively, D is TRBD1 (5 bases). Trimming shortened V by 6 bases and J by 4 bases, and 10 bases separated the two germline ends. CDR1 is ENHRY, CDR2 SYGVKD, per germline. The length of the CDR3 is 14 residues. This CDR3 is CAIRSGSGANVLTF. The CDR3 bases are TGTGCCATCAGATCAGGGTCAGGGGCCAACGTCCTGACTTTC.

The CDR3 is CASSDGTGPKGNTEAFF. The CDR3 DNA is TGTGCCAGCAGCGACGGGACAGGGCCAAAGGGGAACACTGAAGCTTTCTTT. The chain is built from TRBV6-1 and TRBJ1-1; TRBD1 matches at 9 bases. Germline V gene lookup returns CDR1 MNHNS and CDR2 SASEGT. The CDR3 is 17 amino acids. With 6 bases clipped from V and 1 base from J, the junction kept 12 bases outside the gene matches.

This rearrangement joins TRBV4-3 to TRBJ2-7, with D perhaps assigned TRBD1 or TRBD2 (5 bases each). This CDR3 has 17 amino acids. In germline, CDR1 is LGHNA, CDR2 YSLEER. The V end lost 4 bases, the J end lost 0 bases, and 19 bases lay between the germline ends. CDR3 loop: CASSPSLGSGASYEQYF. As DNA, the CDR3 is TGCGCCAGCAGCCCTAGTCTTGGATCCGGGGCCTCCTACGAGCAGTACTTC.

This clonotype was seen more than once but under ten times. V gene TRBV2 combines with J gene TRBJ2-3; TRBD2 matches 7 bases. V shed 5 bases, J shed 1 base, and the junction held 6 bases outside the gene matches. The CDR3 is 15 amino acids. Per germline, CDR1 SNHLY and CDR2 FYNNEI. The CDR3: CASSFTSVGTDTQYF. The CDR3 DNA is TGTGCCAGCAGTTTTACTAGCGTTGGCACAGATACGCAGTATTTT.

The rearrangement links TRBV12-3 or TRBV12-4 to TRBJ2-3; D possibly corresponds to TRBD1 (6 bases). The CDR3 is 15 residues long. V was clipped by 7 bases and J by 5 bases, with 19 bases between them. The CDR3 nucleotides are TGTGCCAGCATATGGTCCGGACAGATTAAAGATACGCAGTATTTT. Translated: CASIWSGQIKDTQYF.

In this sample, this clonotype turned up a few times. The chain employs TRBV25-1 and TRBJ2-1; D perhaps matches TRBD1 (5 bases). The CDR3 has 13 residues. CDR1 is MGHDK and CDR2 is SYGVNS in the germline V gene. The ends were cut back, 1 base at V and 10 bases at J, with 11 bases in the middle. The CDR3 here is CASSELQGWEQFF. The CDR3 DNA is TGTGCCAGCAGTGAATTGCAGGGCTGGGAGCAGTTCTTC. Full variable domain (rest looked up from reference TRBV25-1 and TRBJ2-1): EADIYQTPRYLVIGTGKKITLECSQTMGHDKMYWYQQDPGMELHLIHYSYGVNSTEKGDLSSESTVSRIRTEHFPLTLESARPSHTSQYLCASSELQGWEQFFGPGTRLTVL.

The V call is TRBV15, the J call TRBJ2-2; 8 bases agree with TRBD1. V gave up 5 bases and J gave up 6 bases; unmatched junction bases: 5. The CDR3 loop spans 14 amino acids. Germline CDR1 and CDR2: LNHNV and YYDKDF (reference sequence). The CDR3 here is CATSSDRGAGELFF. For the CDR3, the DNA is TGTGCCACCAGCTCAGACAGGGGCGCCGGGGAGCTGTTTTTT.

This clonotype was counted a single time. This chain connects TRBV7-9 to TRBJ2-1, with D possibly being TRBD1 (6 bases). The CDR3 spans 15 residues. Trimming left V 4 bases short and J 2 bases short, with 12 bases between. Germline V gene sequence: CDR1 SEHNR, CDR2 FQNEAQ (reference sequence). The chain's CDR3 is CASSSYRVAYNEQFF. The CDR3 nucleotides read TGTGCCAGCAGCTCGTACAGGGTTGCCTACAATGAGCAGTTCTTC. The whole variable domain, filled in from reference TRBV7-9 and TRBJ2-1, reads DTGVSQNPRHKITKRGQNVTFRCDPISEHNRLYWYRQTLGQGPEFLTYFQNEAQLEKSRLLSDRFSAERPKGSFSTLEIQRTEQGDSAMYLCASSSYRVAYNEQFFGPGTRLTVL.

This clonotype was seen more than once but under ten times. The rearrangement links TRBV15 to TRBJ2-1; D tentatively fits TRBD1 or TRBD2 (6 bases each). Deletions cut 5 bases from V and 7 bases from J, with 15 bases between. Germline loops: CDR1 LNHNV, CDR2 YYDKDF (reference sequence). This CDR3 has 14 amino acids. The CDR3 reads CATSGVRGDNEQFF. The CDR3 nucleotides are TGTGCCACCAGCGGTGTAAGGGGGGATAATGAGCAGTTCTTC.

This clonotype was observed a few times. This rearrangement joins TRBV4-2 to TRBJ2-7; D might be TRBD1 or TRBD2, each matching 6 bases. The CDR3 contains 16 residues. The germline gives CDR1 LGHNA, CDR2 YNFKEQ. Trimming shortened V by 0 bases and J by 4 bases, and 16 bases separated the two germline ends. CDR3 in amino acids: CASSQEGGGTGYEQYF. CDR3 nucleotide sequence: TGTGCCAGCAGCCAAGAGGGGGGTGGTACAGGGTACGAGCAGTACTTC.

At least ten counts were recorded for this clonotype. The genes are TRBV4-1 and TRBJ2-7; D gene ambiguous. The CDR3 covers 14 residues. Trimming left V 1 base short and J 4 bases short, with 11 bases between. Germline lookup yields CDR1 MGHRA and CDR2 YSYEKL. The CDR3 DNA sequence: TGCGCCAGCAGCCAAGTAAACCCGACATACGAGCAGTACTTC. It yields the protein CASSQVNPTYEQYF.

This clonotype appeared a few times. The chain joins TRBV10-3 to TRBJ2-7; tentative D call: TRBD1 (5 bases). CDR1 and CDR2 from the germline V gene are ENHRY and SYGVKD. V dropped 11 bases and J dropped 3 bases, with 11 bases sitting between them. The CDR3 is 11 amino acids. The CDR3 nucleotides are TGTGCCGCCACGGACAACTACGAGCAGTACTTC. Its protein product is CAATDNYEQYF.

This chain connects TRBV11-2 to TRBJ2-7, with 7 bases fitting TRBD1. CDR1 SGHAT and CDR2 FQNNGV come from the germline V gene. The CDR3 runs 15 residues. The J segment lost 12 bases and the V segment lost 3 bases, leaving 17 bases of the junction unmatched. CDR3 DNA sequence: TGTGCCAGCAGCTTTAGGACAGGCCATAGCCCATCGCGGTACTTC. As protein: CASSFRTGHSPSRYF.

This chain joins TRBV20-1 and TRBJ1-3; D is undetermined. The CDR3 runs to 15 residues. From germline, CDR1 is DFQATT and CDR2 SNEGSKA (reference sequence). V lost 1 base, J lost 0 bases, and 10 bases lay in between. The CDR3 DNA reads as TGCAGTGCTAGAGGACCCTCGGACTCTGGAAACACCATATATTTT. This translates into CSARGPSDSGNTIYF.

This clonotype was counted a few times. The chain uses TRBV2 and TRBJ1-5, with 9 bases lining up with TRBD1. The germline gives CDR1 SNHLY, CDR2 FYNNEI. V lost 6 bases to trimming and J lost 4 bases; unmatched junction nucleotides: 4. There are 14 residues in the CDR3. CDR3 in DNA: TGTGCCAGCAGAGGGACAGGGAGGAATCAGCCCCAGCATTTT. It codes for CASRGTGRNQPQHF.

In its sample, this clonotype was seen a few times. The J gene is TRBJ2-7, the V gene TRBV4-2; D unclear. The ends were cut back, 6 bases at V and 6 bases at J, with 12 bases in the middle. Germline V gives CDR1 LGHNA, CDR2 YNFKEQ. The CDR3 totals 12 residues. CDR3 region: CASRGPKGEQYF. The CDR3 coding sequence is TGTGCCAGCAGGGGCCCGAAAGGCGAGCAGTACTTC.

This clonotype was seen only a few times. The CDR3 bases are TGTGCCAGCAGGTACACAGGGGGCCGCACTGAAGCTTTCTTT. It yields the protein CASRYTGGRTEAFF. The rearrangement uses TRBV12-3 or TRBV12-4 and TRBJ1-1; 9 bases map to TRBD1. This CDR3 region has 14 residues. The J segment lost 4 bases and the V segment lost 6 bases, leaving 6 bases of the junction unmatched.

This chain connects TRBV6-1 to TRBJ2-7; 7 nucleotides agree with TRBD1. The CDR3 loop spans 16 amino acids. CDR1 and CDR2 (germline): MNHNS, SASEGT. The ends lost 8 bases at V and 0 bases at J; junction bases unmatched: 13. The DNA of the CDR3 is TGTGCCAGCGCCCACCGCGCCGGGACAGTCTCCTACGAGCAGTACTTC. Its translation: CASAHRAGTVSYEQYF.

This clonotype was seen many times. The genes are TRBV12-3 or TRBV12-4 and TRBJ2-7, with a possible D match to TRBD1 (5 bases). The CDR3 is 14 residues long. Between the trimmed V and J ends, which lost 3 bases and 6 bases, there was a span of 15 bases. The CDR3 spells CASSFRQGKVEQYF. The CDR3 bases are TGTGCCAGCAGTTTTAGGCAGGGTAAGGTCGAGCAGTACTTC.